Listed here is a single TCR beta chain. No antigen is known for it. The data belong to a study of Graves' ophthalmopathy and Graves' hyperthyroidism. Study-level points and caveats: The 13-signature model separated ophthalmopathy from stable hyperthyroidism at around 90% sensitivity and about 81% specificity.

As the starting material, approximately 10 ml of fresh peripheral blood yielded the PBMCs. The length of the CDR3 is 14 residues. Unmatched junction bases numbered 3, after V lost 1 base and J lost 6 bases. CDR1 and CDR2 (germline): MNHEY, SVGAGI. RNA transcripts were the source from which TCR beta CDR3 regions were amplified. First-round RT-PCR used HTBI primers; second-round multiplex PCR followed. TCRdb re-derived calls from the multiplex PCR reads in MiXCR, one entry per CDR3 protein. The table lists a few hundred thousand distinct CDR3 sequences, about 22% of them singletons. Sequences were obtained from peripheral blood. The chain combines TRBV6-5 with TRBJ1-2, with 9 bases aligning to TRBD1. The sequence was collected from a woman aged 45-59 years with Graves' ophthalmopathy. CDR3 residues: CASSYWGQGNGYTF. The CDR3 DNA follows: TGTGCCAGCAGTTACTGGGGACAGGGAAATGGCTACACCTTC.